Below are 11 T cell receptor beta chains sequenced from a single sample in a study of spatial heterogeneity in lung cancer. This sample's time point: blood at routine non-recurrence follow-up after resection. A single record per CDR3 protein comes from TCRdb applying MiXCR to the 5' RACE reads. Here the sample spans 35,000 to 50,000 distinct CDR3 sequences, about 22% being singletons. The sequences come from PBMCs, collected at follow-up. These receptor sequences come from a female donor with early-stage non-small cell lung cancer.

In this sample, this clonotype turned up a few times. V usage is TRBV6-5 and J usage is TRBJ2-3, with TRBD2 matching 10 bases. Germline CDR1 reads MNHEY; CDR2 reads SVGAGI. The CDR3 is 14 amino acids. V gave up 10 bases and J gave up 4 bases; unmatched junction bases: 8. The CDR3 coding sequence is TGTGCCACCAAGCGGGGGGGCGTGCCAGATACGCAGTATTTT. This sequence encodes CATKRGGVPDTQYF.

The CDR3: CASSHPDGDRGRGNTEAFF. Here the CDR3 DNA reads TGCGCCAGCAGCCATCCCGATGGCGACAGGGGACGTGGAAACACTGAAGCTTTCTTT. This chain uses TRBV4-1 with TRBJ1-1; 8 nucleotides line up with TRBD1. Germline values: CDR1 MGHRA, CDR2 YSYEKL. The CDR3 has 19 amino acids. The junction had 17 bases not matched to a gene; V was cut back by 3 bases and J by 2 bases.

CDR3: CASSQEGIQGTSEQFF. The CDR3 nucleotides read TGCGCCAGCAGCCAAGAAGGCATCCAGGGGACAAGTGAGCAGTTCTTC. The V call is TRBV4-1, the J call TRBJ2-1, with D possibly matching TRBD1 (6 bases). In germline, CDR1 is MGHRA, CDR2 YSYEKL. CDR3 length: 16 residues. V gave up 0 bases and J gave up 9 bases, with 18 bases separating them.

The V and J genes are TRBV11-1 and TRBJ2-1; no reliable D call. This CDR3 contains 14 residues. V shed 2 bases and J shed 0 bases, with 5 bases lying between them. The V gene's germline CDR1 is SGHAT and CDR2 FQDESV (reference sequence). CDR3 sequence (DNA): TGTGCCAGCAGCTTATTGAGCTCCTACAATGAGCAGTTCTTC. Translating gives CASSLLSSYNEQFF. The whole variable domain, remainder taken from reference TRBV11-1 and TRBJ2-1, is EAEVAQSPRYKITEKSQAVAFWCDPISGHATLYWYRQILGQGPELLVQFQDESVVDDSQLPKDRFSAERLKGVDSTLKIQPAELGDSAMYLCASSLLSSYNEQFFGPGTRLTVL.

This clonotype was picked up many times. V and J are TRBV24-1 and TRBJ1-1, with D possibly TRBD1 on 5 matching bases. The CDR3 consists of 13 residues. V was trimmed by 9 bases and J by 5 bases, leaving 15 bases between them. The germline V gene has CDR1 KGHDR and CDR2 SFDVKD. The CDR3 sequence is CATSQDGSTEAFF. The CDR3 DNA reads TGTGCCACCTCACAGGATGGAAGTACTGAAGCTTTCTTT.

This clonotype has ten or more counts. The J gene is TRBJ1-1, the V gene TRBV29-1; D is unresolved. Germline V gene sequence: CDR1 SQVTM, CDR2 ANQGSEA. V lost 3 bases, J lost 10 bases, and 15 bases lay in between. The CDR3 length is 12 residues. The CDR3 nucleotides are TGCAGCGTTGATGTTCTGGCGGGCGCAGCTTTCTTT. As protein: CSVDVLAGAAFF. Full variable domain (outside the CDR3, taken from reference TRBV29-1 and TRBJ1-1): SAVISQKPSRDICQRGTSLTIQCQVDSQVTMMFWYRQQPGQSLTLIATANQGSEATYESGFVIDKFPISRPNLTFSTLTVSNMSPEDSSIYLCSVDVLAGAAFFGQGTRLTVV.

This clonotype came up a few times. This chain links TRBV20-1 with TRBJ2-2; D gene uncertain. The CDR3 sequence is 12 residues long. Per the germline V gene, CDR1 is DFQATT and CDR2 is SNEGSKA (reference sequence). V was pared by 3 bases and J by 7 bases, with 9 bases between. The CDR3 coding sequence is TGCAGTGCTAGGGCCCCCCTCGGGGAGCTGTTTTTT. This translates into CSARAPLGELFF.

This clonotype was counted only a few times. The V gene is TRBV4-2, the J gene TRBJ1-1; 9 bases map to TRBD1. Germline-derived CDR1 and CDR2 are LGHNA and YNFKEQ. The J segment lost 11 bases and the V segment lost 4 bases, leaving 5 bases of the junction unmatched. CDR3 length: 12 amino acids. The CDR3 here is CASSPGTGNAFF. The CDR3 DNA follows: TGTGCCAGCAGCCCTGGGACAGGGAACGCTTTCTTT.

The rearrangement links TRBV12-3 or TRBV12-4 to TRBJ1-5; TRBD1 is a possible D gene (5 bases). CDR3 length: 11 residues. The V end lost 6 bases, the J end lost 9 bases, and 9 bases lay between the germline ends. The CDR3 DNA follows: TGTGCCAGCAGCCTCGGGGGGCCCCAGCATTTT. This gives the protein CASSLGGPQHF.

The CDR3 protein is CASSLSPLAPEQYV. The CDR3, as DNA: TGTGCCAGCAGCCTTAGTCCATTAGCGCCCGAGCAGTACGTC. The chain links TRBV7-8 to TRBJ2-7; a weak D match, TRBD2 (5 bases). V gave up 5 bases and J gave up 6 bases, with 17 bases separating them. The CDR3 sequence is 14 residues long. CDR1 is SGHVS, CDR2 FQNEAQ, per germline.

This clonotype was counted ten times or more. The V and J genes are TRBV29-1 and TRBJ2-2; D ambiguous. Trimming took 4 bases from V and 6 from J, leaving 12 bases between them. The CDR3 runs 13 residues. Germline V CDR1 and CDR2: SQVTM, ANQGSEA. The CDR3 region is CSVGENVPGELFF. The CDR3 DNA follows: TGCAGCGTTGGGGAAAACGTTCCCGGGGAGCTGTTTTTT.